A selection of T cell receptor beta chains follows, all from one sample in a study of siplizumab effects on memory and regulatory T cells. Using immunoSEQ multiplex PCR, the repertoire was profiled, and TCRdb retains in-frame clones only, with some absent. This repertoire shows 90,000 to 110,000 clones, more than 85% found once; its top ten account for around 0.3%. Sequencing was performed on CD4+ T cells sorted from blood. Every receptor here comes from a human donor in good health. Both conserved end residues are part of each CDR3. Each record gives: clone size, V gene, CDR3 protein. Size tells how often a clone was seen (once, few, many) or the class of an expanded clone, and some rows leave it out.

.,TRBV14,CASSQAAYGYTF
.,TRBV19,CASNPTGVRQPQHF
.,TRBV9,CATRWGDKNTDTQYF
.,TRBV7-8,CASSPYSRTVSNQPQHF
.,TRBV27,CASSLSAVRIEKNIQYF
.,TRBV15,CATSRTTGGVYGYTF
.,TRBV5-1,CASSSGRGLQTDTQYF
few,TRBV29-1,CSVEGWEDYGYTF
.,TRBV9,CASSVVSGTNTEAFF
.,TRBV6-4,CASRTGTGPTDTQYF
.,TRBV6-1,CASGRGTSSDQPQHF
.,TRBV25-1,CASSGEAKNTEAFF